Listed below are T cell receptor beta chains from one sample, sequenced in a study of sequential checkpoint blockade in melanoma. Here immunoSEQ multiplex PCR was the method, and the copy in TCRdb shows in-frame clones only, minus some. The table includes about 12,000 clones, over 75% detected once. The sequenced sample was CD8+ T cells sorted from blood (inferred from file names), obtained from a patient given nivolumab and ipilimumab in sequence. The source of these receptors is a human donor with melanoma. CDR3s leave out the opening cysteine and the closing phenylalanine or tryptophan.

>TRBJ1-1|TRBV7-9
ASLRPGGTEAF
>TRBJ1-5|TRBV27
ASSAGTSNQPQH
>TRBJ2-2|TRBV28
ASSSWTSGNTGELF
>TRBJ2-5|TRBV9
ASSVVAGLGETQY
>TRBJ1-5|TRBV4-1
ASSLGQGGQPQH
>TRBJ2-7|TRBV7-9
ASSGGHLYEQY
>TRBJ1-1|TRBV6-5
ASSVGGRF
>TRBJ1-3|TRBV12-5
ASGETGTSGNTIY
>TRBJ2-3|TRBV6-4
ASSGSAGSTDTQY
>TRBJ1-1|TRBV11-1
ASSPPTGVNTEAF
>TRBJ2-2|TRBV19
ASSTINTGELF
>TRBJ2-1|TRBV7-2
ASSTLAGPYNEQF
>TRBJ2-3|TRBV29-1
SHPDSNTDTQY
>TRBJ1-1|TRBV30
AWSVIANTEAF
>TRBJ2-7|TRBV29-1
SAETGGSYEQY
>TRBJ2-7|TRBV6-6
ASSSKPGHTYEQY
>TRBJ2-1|TRBV15
ATTPRQMNYNEQF
>TRBJ2-1|TRBV9
ASSDSPGLTRANNEQF
>TRBJ2-7|TRBV5-6
ASSLFGSGYEQY
>TRBJ2-7|TRBV19
ASSMGQGLDYEQY
>TRBJ1-1|TRBV9
ASSAGQGISTEAF
>TRBJ1-2|TRBV27
ASSPTLAGGYT
>TRBJ2-7|TRBV10-3
AIGDSNSYEQY
>TRBJ2-1|TRBV7-9
ASSVFRGGRGSYNEQF
>TRBJ2-3|TRBV2
ASSEAWGGTDTQY
>TRBJ2-7|TRBV5-8
ASSLAWTGNDEQY
>TRBJ2-1|TRBV7-9
ASSLARGQEQF
>TRBJ1-1|TRBV30
AWSLGTGVEAF
>TRBJ2-7|TRBV29-1
SVEGTLEGYEQY
>TRBJ2-3|TRBV4-2
ASSQDARGIKGDTDTQY
>TRBJ1-1|TRBV5-1
ASSLSVSTEAF
>TRBJ1-2|TRBV5-1
ASRWSPAGGYT
>TRBJ2-7|TRBV4-1
ASSQGGQGYEQY
>TRBJ2-7|TRBV16
ASSQSQGPSYEQY
>TRBJ2-2|TRBV4-2
ASSQGVRGQNTGELF
>TRBJ1-1|TRBV6-5
ASSYGGATEAF
>TRBJ2-3|TRBV13
ASSSLPAIVSTDTQY
>TRBJ2-1|TRBV9
ASSPQEGEDWSEQF
>TRBJ2-7|TRBV19
ASSGDRWSGFEQY
>TRBJ2-5|TRBV15
ATSRVAGGGETQY
>TRBJ1-5|TRBV28
ASSFKGPRGAGQPQH
>TRBJ2-1|TRBV7-6
ASSLATSGSKNEQF
>TRBJ2-7|TRBV7-9
ASLGQGYEQY
>TRBJ2-2|TRBV15
ATEGSGGDTGELF
>TRBJ2-1|TRBV19
ASVSGRRVDEQF
>TRBJ2-2|TRBV4-2
ASSPGTSGSATTGELF
>TRBJ1-4|TRBV5-1
ASSLVSTAIRGKLF
>TRBJ2-2|TRBV30
AWSTGTGELF
>TRBJ2-1|TRBV6-5
ASRGLGANEQF
>TRBJ2-1|TRBV4-1
ASSPSGRNNEQF
>TRBJ2-1|TRBV7-7
ASSTQETSHYNEQF
>TRBJ1-1|TRBV15
ATSRDWGGANTEAF